This is a list of T cell receptor beta chains from one sample in a study of blood T cells in healthy people across ages. In TCRdb, the 5' RACE reads were re-called with MiXCR into one record per CDR3 protein. The repertoire holds 2 million or so distinct CDR3 sequences, with less than 50% as singletons. The material sequenced was blood. The receptor source for this set is a woman in her thirties or forties in good health. The CDR3 runs from the conserved cysteine through the conserved F or W. D genes are given only for firm matches. Part of the rows lack a size; the others show once, few, many or a class for expanded clones.

V: TRBV6-5; size: -; D: -; J: TRBJ1-2; CDR3: CASRTTGSSLYGYTF; DNA: TGTGCCAGCAGAACTACAGGGTCGTCGTTATATGGCTACACCTTC
V: TRBV5-1; size: -; D: -; J: TRBJ1-2; CDR3: CASSLTQTGNYGYTF; DNA: TGCGCCAGCAGCTTGACCCAGACAGGCAACTATGGCTACACCTTC
V: TRBV18; size: once; D: TRBD1; J: TRBJ2-3; CDR3: CASSHGQGGTDTQYF; DNA: TGTGCCAGCTCCCACGGACAGGGAGGCACAGATACGCAGTATTTT
V: TRBV7-2; size: -; D: -; J: TRBJ2-7; CDR3: CASSLEQGHYYEQYF; DNA: TGTGCCAGCAGCTTAGAACAGGGCCACTACTACGAGCAGTACTTC
V: TRBV9; size: -; D: TRBD1; J: TRBJ1-6; CDR3: CASSAQGSYNSPLHF; DNA: TGTGCCAGCAGCGCACAGGGGTCCTATAATTCACCCCTCCACTTT
V: TRBV12-3/TRBV12-4; size: few; D: TRBD1; J: TRBJ2-7; CDR3: CASSQQGVLGGEQYF; DNA: TGTGCCAGCAGCCAACAGGGGGTCCTTGGAGGCGAGCAGTACTTC
V: TRBV5-6; size: few; D: -; J: TRBJ2-4; CDR3: CASSLNGGIRYF; DNA: TGTGCCAGCAGCTTGAACGGGGGCATTCGGTACTTC
V: TRBV6-2/TRBV6-3; size: -; D: -; J: TRBJ1-2; CDR3: CASSYGAGFSKDYGYTF; DNA: TGTGCCAGCAGTTACGGAGCAGGTTTCTCTAAGGACTATGGCTACACCTTC
V: TRBV7-9; size: -; D: -; J: TRBJ1-1; CDR3: CASSLPRGRTTEAFF; DNA: TGTGCCAGCAGCTTGCCTCGGGGGCGCACGACTGAAGCTTTCTTT
V: TRBV15; size: -; D: -; J: TRBJ2-3; CDR3: CATSSRRGFTQYF; DNA: TGTGCCACCAGCTCCCGAAGGGGTTTTACGCAGTATTTT
V: TRBV6-2/TRBV6-3; size: -; D: -; J: TRBJ2-1; CDR3: CASIMKRGSIHEQFF; DNA: TGTGCCAGCATTATGAAGAGGGGATCTATCCATGAGCAGTTCTTC
V: TRBV11-2; size: -; D: TRBD2; J: TRBJ2-1; CDR3: CASSPRLAMVYNEQFF; DNA: TGTGCCAGCAGCCCCAGACTAGCTATGGTCTACAATGAGCAGTTCTTC
V: TRBV6-5; size: -; D: -; J: TRBJ1-5; CDR3: CASSYSKDDTSNQPQHF; DNA: TGTGCCAGCAGTTACTCGAAGGACGATACTAGCAATCAGCCCCAGCATTTT
V: TRBV5-4; size: -; D: TRBD2; J: TRBJ2-1; CDR3: CASSKSGGTYNEQFF; DNA: TGTGCCAGCAGCAAGAGCGGGGGGACCTACAATGAGCAGTTCTTC
V: TRBV28; size: -; D: -; J: TRBJ2-7; CDR3: CASSLGASGHEQYF; DNA: TGTGCCAGCAGTTTGGGGGCCAGCGGCCACGAGCAGTACTTC
V: TRBV12-3/TRBV12-4; size: few; D: TRBD2; J: TRBJ2-1; CDR3: CASSVERGKAGNEQFF; DNA: TGTGCCAGCAGCGTCGAGCGGGGTAAAGCCGGGAATGAGCAGTTCTTC
V: TRBV5-1; size: -; D: -; J: TRBJ2-7; CDR3: CASSSRPRLDWSYEQYF; DNA: TGCGCCAGCAGCTCCAGGCCGCGGTTGGACTGGTCCTACGAGCAGTACTTC
V: TRBV20-1; size: -; D: -; J: TRBJ2-5; CDR3: CSASRLGASRETQYF; DNA: TGCAGTGCTTCTCGTCTCGGGGCGAGCCGGGAGACCCAGTACTTC
V: TRBV4-2; size: -; D: TRBD2; J: TRBJ2-1; CDR3: CASSHPTSGGALSYNEQFF; DNA: TGTGCCAGCAGCCACCCTACCAGCGGGGGGGCCCTATCCTACAATGAGCAGTTCTTC
V: TRBV11-3; size: few; D: -; J: TRBJ2-3; CDR3: CASSLSTGAGDTQYF; DNA: TGTGCCAGCAGCTTATCAACGGGGGCGGGAGATACGCAGTATTTT
V: TRBV7-8; size: few; D: TRBD1; J: TRBJ1-2; CDR3: CASSLTGNGDYGYTF; DNA: TGTGCCAGCAGCCTGACAGGGAACGGCGACTATGGCTACACCTTC
V: TRBV20-1; size: -; D: -; J: TRBJ1-2; CDR3: CSARDMRGTRTGYTF; DNA: TGCAGTGCTAGAGATATGAGGGGTACGAGGACTGGCTACACCTTC
V: TRBV6-1; size: few; D: TRBD1; J: TRBJ2-6; CDR3: CASRGDRSDSGANVLTF; DNA: TGTGCCAGCAGAGGGGACAGGTCCGACTCTGGGGCCAACGTCCTGACTTTC
V: TRBV6-1; size: -; D: -; J: TRBJ2-7; CDR3: CASSEGGAYEQYF; DNA: TGTGCCAGCAGTGAAGGGGGAGCCTACGAGCAGTACTTC
V: TRBV7-2; size: -; D: -; J: TRBJ2-7; CDR3: CVSSLGSGIAGTYEQYF; DNA: TGTGTCAGCAGCTTGGGTTCAGGGATAGCTGGGACCTACGAGCAGTACTTC
V: TRBV5-1; size: -; D: -; J: TRBJ2-1; CDR3: CASSGGTTSNEQFF; DNA: TGCGCCAGCAGCGGCGGGACCACGTCCAATGAGCAGTTCTTC
V: TRBV9; size: -; D: -; J: TRBJ2-1; CDR3: CASSVGATTYNEQFF; DNA: TGTGCCAGCAGCGTAGGAGCCACAACCTACAATGAGCAGTTCTTC
V: TRBV7-3; size: -; D: -; J: TRBJ2-5; CDR3: CASSYREKETQYF; DNA: TGTGCCAGCAGCTACAGGGAAAAAGAGACCCAGTACTTC
V: TRBV7-3; size: -; D: TRBD2; J: TRBJ2-1; CDR3: CASSLWAGGRNEQFF; DNA: TGTGCCAGCAGCTTATGGGCGGGGGGTAGGAATGAGCAGTTCTTC
V: TRBV20-1; size: few; D: -; J: TRBJ2-7; CDR3: CSAPRSGPSYEQYF; DNA: TGCAGTGCCCCCAGGAGCGGCCCCTCCTACGAGCAGTACTTC
V: TRBV3-1; size: -; D: TRBD1; J: TRBJ2-7; CDR3: CASSHRGSSYEQYF; DNA: TGTGCCAGCAGTCACAGGGGAAGCTCCTACGAGCAGTACTTC
V: TRBV7-2; size: -; D: TRBD1; J: TRBJ2-1; CDR3: CASSSTGGRSEQFF; DNA: TGTGCCAGCAGCTCAACAGGGGGGAGGAGTGAGCAGTTCTTC
V: TRBV7-2; size: many; D: TRBD2; J: TRBJ2-5; CDR3: CASSLGLAGLQETQYF; DNA: TGTGCCAGCAGCCTAGGGCTAGCGGGGCTCCAAGAGACCCAGTACTTC
V: TRBV4-2; size: few; D: -; J: TRBJ2-1; CDR3: CASSQEDGGLFYNEQFF; DNA: TGTGCCAGCAGCCAAGAGGACGGGGGCCTATTCTACAATGAGCAGTTCTTC
V: TRBV11-2; size: -; D: -; J: TRBJ2-1; CDR3: CASSLDAVPYNEQFF; DNA: TGTGCCAGCAGCTTAGACGCGGTGCCCTACAATGAGCAGTTCTTC
V: TRBV4-1; size: -; D: -; J: TRBJ2-7; CDR3: CASSQTTQGYEQYF; DNA: TGCGCCAGCAGCCAGACTACCCAGGGTTACGAGCAGTACTTC
V: TRBV3-1; size: -; D: TRBD2; J: TRBJ2-3; CDR3: CASSRRLAGASFTDTQYF; DNA: TGTGCCAGCAGCCGCAGACTAGCGGGGGCGAGTTTCACAGATACGCAGTATTTT
V: TRBV27; size: few; D: -; J: TRBJ2-1; CDR3: CASSLWGASYNEQFF; DNA: TGTGCCAGCAGTTTATGGGGGGCCTCCTACAATGAGCAGTTCTTC
V: TRBV18; size: -; D: -; J: TRBJ1-1; CDR3: CASSPAQNTEAFF; DNA: TGTGCCAGCTCACCAGCCCAGAACACTGAAGCTTTCTTT
V: TRBV7-2; size: few; D: -; J: TRBJ2-5; CDR3: CASSLGFPETQYF; DNA: TGTGCCAGCAGCTTAGGGTTTCCAGAGACCCAGTACTTC
V: TRBV7-2; size: -; D: TRBD2; J: TRBJ2-5; CDR3: CASSLMALAETQYF; DNA: TGTGCCAGCAGCTTAATGGCACTAGCGGAGACCCAGTACTTC
V: TRBV27; size: few; D: TRBD1; J: TRBJ1-6; CDR3: CASTPTGFNSPLHF; DNA: TGTGCCAGCACCCCGACAGGGTTTAATTCACCCCTCCACTTT
V: TRBV6-5; size: -; D: TRBD1; J: TRBJ2-5; CDR3: CASRGQGAPRPQYF; DNA: TGTGCCAGCAGAGGACAGGGGGCCCCTCGTCCCCAGTACTTC
V: TRBV20-1; size: -; D: -; J: TRBJ1-2; CDR3: CSARDLVAAGNYSYTF; DNA: TGCAGTGCTAGAGATCTAGTAGCCGCAGGGAACTATAGCTACACCTTC
V: TRBV5-1; size: -; D: -; J: TRBJ2-1; CDR3: CASSLVGGPYPYNEQFF; DNA: TGCGCCAGCAGCTTGGTCGGGGGCCCATACCCTTACAATGAGCAGTTCTTC
V: TRBV25-1; size: few; D: -; J: TRBJ1-2; CDR3: CASSERGGWGGYTF; DNA: TGTGCCAGCAGTGAAAGAGGGGGTTGGGGTGGCTACACCTTC
V: TRBV11-2; size: few; D: -; J: TRBJ2-4; CDR3: CASSTHRDKNIQYF; DNA: TGTGCCAGCAGCACCCACAGGGACAAAAACATTCAGTACTTC
V: TRBV12-3/TRBV12-4; size: -; D: TRBD1; J: TRBJ1-2; CDR3: CASTIAGGGYGYTF; DNA: TGTGCCAGCACCATAGCAGGGGGCGGCTATGGCTACACCTTC
V: TRBV12-3/TRBV12-4; size: -; D: -; J: TRBJ1-4; CDR3: CASSLGRGRAKEKLFF; DNA: TGTGCCAGCAGCCTAGGCCGGGGGAGGGCTAAGGAAAAACTGTTTTTT
V: TRBV27; size: -; D: TRBD1; J: TRBJ1-2; CDR3: CASSSSPGQGNYGYTF; DNA: TGTGCCAGCAGTTCATCCCCGGGACAGGGGAACTATGGCTACACCTTC
V: TRBV5-1; size: few; D: TRBD2; J: TRBJ2-1; CDR3: CASSREGTSAYNEQFF; DNA: TGCGCCAGCAGCAGGGAAGGGACTAGCGCTTACAATGAGCAGTTCTTC
V: TRBV6-5; size: -; D: -; J: TRBJ2-1; CDR3: CASSYSVGGPRNEQFF; DNA: TGTGCCAGCAGTTACTCGGTGGGGGGGCCTAGGAATGAGCAGTTCTTC
V: TRBV4-2; size: -; D: -; J: TRBJ1-2; CDR3: CASSQEFGFLDFTFSNYGYTF; DNA: TGTGCCAGCAGCCAAGAGTTTGGGTTTCTTGACTTTACCTTCTCTAACTATGGCTACACCTTC
V: TRBV24-1; size: -; D: TRBD1; J: TRBJ2-5; CDR3: CATSDFAGGSQETQYF; DNA: TGTGCCACCAGTGATTTCGCAGGGGGATCTCAAGAGACCCAGTACTTC
V: TRBV29-1; size: -; D: -; J: TRBJ1-1; CDR3: CSVEGARSEAFF; DNA: TGCAGCGTTGAGGGCGCGAGGTCTGAAGCTTTCTTT
V: TRBV28; size: -; D: -; J: TRBJ2-5; CDR3: CASSSPGQRETQYF; DNA: TGTGCCAGCAGTTCCCCTGGCCAACGCGAGACCCAGTACTTC
V: TRBV29-1; size: -; D: TRBD1; J: TRBJ1-4; CDR3: CSAYRGRGNEKLFF; DNA: TGCAGCGCCTACAGGGGCCGGGGTAATGAAAAACTGTTTTTT